Ten or more counts support the clone carrying this T cell receptor (beta chain). A J-beta primer mix and a sample-barcoded 5' primer were used in a second PCR of roughly 7 to 12 cycles. Using its own MiXCR run on the 5' RACE reads, TCRdb lists one record per CDR3 protein. The table records around 870,000 distinct CDR3 sequences, under 30% of them present only once. V lost 1 base and J lost 7; bases outside the gene matches: 15. Germline CDR1 is DFQATT and CDR2 is SNEGSKA (reference sequence). The CDR3 runs 16 residues. In each sample, at least 6.5 million PBMCs were isolated. The data are from a study of blood T cells in healthy people across ages.

This clonotype was sampled from a woman of 80 years or more in good health. The material sequenced was blood. The rearrangement links TRBV20-1 to TRBJ2-5; TRBD2 matches 7 bases. The chain's CDR3 is CSARGGLGSPGGTQYF. In DNA, the CDR3 is TGCAGTGCTAGAGGGGGTCTGGGCAGTCCGGGGGGGACCCAGTACTTC.